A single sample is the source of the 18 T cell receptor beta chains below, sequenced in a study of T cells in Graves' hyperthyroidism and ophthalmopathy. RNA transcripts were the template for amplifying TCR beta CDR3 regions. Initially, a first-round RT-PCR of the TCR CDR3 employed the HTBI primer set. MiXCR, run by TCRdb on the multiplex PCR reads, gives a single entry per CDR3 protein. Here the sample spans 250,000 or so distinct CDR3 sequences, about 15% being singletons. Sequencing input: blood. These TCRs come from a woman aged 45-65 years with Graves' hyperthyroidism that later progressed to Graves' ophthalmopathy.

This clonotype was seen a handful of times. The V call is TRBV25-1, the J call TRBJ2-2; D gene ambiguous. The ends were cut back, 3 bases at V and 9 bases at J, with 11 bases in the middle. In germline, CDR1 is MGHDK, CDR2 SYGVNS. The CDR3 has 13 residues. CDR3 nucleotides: TGTGCCAGCAGTGATAGGCCGGGCCGGGAGCTGTTTTTT. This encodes CASSDRPGRELFF.

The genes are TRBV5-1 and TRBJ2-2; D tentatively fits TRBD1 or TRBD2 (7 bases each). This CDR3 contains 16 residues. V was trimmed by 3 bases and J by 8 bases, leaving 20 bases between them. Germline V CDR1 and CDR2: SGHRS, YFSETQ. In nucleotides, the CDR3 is TGCGCCAGCAGCTCCGCAGGGGGGGGAAGATATGGGGAGCTGTTTTTT. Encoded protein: CASSSAGGGRYGELFF.

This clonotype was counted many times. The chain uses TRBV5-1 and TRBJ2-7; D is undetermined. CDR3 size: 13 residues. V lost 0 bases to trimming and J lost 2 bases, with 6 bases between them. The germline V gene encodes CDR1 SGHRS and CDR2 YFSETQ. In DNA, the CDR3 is TGCGCCAGCAGCTTGGGGATTCCCTACGAGCAGTACTTC. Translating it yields CASSLGIPYEQYF.

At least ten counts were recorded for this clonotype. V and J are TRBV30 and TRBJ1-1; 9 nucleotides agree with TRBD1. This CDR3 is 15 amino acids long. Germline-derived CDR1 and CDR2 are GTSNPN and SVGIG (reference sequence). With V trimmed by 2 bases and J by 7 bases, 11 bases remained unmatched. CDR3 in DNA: TGTGCCTGGAGTACCCGGAGACAGGGGGTCTTTGAAGCTTTCTTT. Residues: CAWSTRRQGVFEAFF. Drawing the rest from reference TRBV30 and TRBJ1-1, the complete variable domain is SQTIHQWPATLVQPVGSPLSLECTVEGTSNPNLYWYRQAAGRGLQLLFYSVGIGQISSEVPQNLSASRPQDRQFILSSKKLLLSDSGFYLCAWSTRRQGVFEAFFGQGTRLTVV.

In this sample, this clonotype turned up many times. CDR3 sequence: CASSQDFQGPYF. The CDR3 DNA reads as TGTGCCAGCAGCCAAGATTTCCAGGGACCCTACTTC. The rearrangement joins TRBV14 to TRBJ2-5; D could derive from TRBD1 or TRBD2 (5 bases each). Trimming took off 0 bases at V and 14 bases at J, with 13 bases between the two ends. This CDR3 comprises 12 residues. The germline CDR1 and CDR2 sequences are SGHDN and FVKESK.

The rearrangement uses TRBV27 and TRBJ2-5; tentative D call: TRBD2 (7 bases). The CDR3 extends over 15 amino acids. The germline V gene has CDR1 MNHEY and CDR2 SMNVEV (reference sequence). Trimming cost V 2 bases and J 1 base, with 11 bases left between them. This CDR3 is CASSLGGGIQETQYF. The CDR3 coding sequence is TGTGCCAGCAGTTTAGGCGGGGGCATCCAAGAGACCCAGTACTTC.

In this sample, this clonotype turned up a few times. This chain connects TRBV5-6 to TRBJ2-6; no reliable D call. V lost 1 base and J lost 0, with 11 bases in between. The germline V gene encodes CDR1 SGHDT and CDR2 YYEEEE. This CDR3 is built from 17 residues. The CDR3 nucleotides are TGTGCCAGCAGCTTGTCGGGCAAGGGCTCTGGGGCCAACGTCCTGACTTTC. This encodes CASSLSGKGSGANVLTF.

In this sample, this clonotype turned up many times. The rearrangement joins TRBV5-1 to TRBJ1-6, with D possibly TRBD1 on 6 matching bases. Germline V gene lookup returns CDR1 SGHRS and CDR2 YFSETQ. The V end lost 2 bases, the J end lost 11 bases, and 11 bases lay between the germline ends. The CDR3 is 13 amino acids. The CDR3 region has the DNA TGCGCCAGCAGCTTAAAACAGGGAACACCCCTCCACTTT. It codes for CASSLKQGTPLHF.

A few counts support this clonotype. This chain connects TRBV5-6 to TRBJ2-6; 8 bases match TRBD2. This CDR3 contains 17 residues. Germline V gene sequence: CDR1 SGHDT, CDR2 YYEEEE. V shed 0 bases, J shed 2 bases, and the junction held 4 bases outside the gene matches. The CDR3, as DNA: TGTGCCAGCAGCTTGGGAGCGGGAGTAACTGGGGCCAACGTCCTGACTTTC. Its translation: CASSLGAGVTGANVLTF.

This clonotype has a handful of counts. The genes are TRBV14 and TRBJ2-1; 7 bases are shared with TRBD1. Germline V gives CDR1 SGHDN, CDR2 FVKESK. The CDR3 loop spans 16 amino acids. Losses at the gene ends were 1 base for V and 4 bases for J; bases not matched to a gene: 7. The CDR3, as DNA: TGTGCCAGCAGCCAAGGGCAGGGACAGCCATACAATGAGCAGTTCTTC. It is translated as CASSQGQGQPYNEQFF. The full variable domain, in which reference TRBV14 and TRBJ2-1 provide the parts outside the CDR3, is EAGVTQFPSHSVIEKGQTVTLRCDPISGHDNLYWYRRVMGKEIKFLLHFVKESKQDESGMPNNRFLAERTGGTYSTLKVQPAELEDSGVYFCASSQGQGQPYNEQFFGPGTRLTVL.

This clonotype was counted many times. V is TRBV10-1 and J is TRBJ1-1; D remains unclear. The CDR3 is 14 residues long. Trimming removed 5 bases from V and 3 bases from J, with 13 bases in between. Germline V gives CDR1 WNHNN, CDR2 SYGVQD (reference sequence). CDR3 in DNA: TGCGCCAGCAGTACTCACCTGGAAGACACTGAAGCTTTCTTT. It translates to CASSTHLEDTEAFF.

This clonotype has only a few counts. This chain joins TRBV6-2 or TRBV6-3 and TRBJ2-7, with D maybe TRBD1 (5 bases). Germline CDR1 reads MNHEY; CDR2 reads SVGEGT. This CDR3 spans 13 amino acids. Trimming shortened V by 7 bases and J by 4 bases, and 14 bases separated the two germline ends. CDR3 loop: CASTWGISYEQYF. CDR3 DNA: TGTGCCAGCACCTGGGGCATTAGTTACGAGCAGTACTTC.

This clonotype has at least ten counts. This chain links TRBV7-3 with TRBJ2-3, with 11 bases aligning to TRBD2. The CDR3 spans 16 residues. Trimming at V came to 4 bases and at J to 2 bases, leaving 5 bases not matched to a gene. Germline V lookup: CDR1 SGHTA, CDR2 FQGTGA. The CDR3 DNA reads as TGTGCCAGCAGCTCCGGGACTAGCGGACTCACAGATACGCAGTATTTT. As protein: CASSSGTSGLTDTQYF. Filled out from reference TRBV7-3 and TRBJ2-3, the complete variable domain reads GAGVSQTPSNKVTEKGKYVELRCDPISGHTALYWYRQSLGQGPEFLIYFQGTGAADDSGLPNDRFFAVRPEGSVSTLKIQRTERGDSAVYLCASSSGTSGLTDTQYFGPGTRLTVL.

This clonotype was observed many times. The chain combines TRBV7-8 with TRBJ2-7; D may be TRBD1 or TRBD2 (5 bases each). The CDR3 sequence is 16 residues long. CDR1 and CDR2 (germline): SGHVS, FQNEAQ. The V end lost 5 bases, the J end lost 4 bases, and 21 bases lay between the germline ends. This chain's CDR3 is CASSPQGVGVMYEQYF. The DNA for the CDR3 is TGTGCCAGCAGCCCGCAGGGAGTCGGAGTGATGTACGAGCAGTACTTC.

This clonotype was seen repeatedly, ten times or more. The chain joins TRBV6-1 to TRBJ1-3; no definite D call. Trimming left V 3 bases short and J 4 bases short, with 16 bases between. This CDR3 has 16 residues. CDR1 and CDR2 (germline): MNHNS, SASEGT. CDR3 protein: CASSERRVANGNTIYF. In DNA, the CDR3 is TGTGCCAGCAGTGAGCGAAGGGTGGCAAACGGAAACACCATATATTTT.

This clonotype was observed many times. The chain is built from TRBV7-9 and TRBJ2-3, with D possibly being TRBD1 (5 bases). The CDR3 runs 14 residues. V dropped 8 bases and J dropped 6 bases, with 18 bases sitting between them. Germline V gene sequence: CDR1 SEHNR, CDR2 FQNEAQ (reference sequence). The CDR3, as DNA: TGTGCCAGCGTTGGGGCAGGGCTTAAGGATACGCAGTATTTT. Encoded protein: CASVGAGLKDTQYF.

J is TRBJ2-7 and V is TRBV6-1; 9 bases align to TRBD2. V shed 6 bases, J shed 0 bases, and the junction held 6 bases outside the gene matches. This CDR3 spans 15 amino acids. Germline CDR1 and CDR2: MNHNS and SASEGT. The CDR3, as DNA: TGTGCCAGCAGAGGAGCTAGCGGGACCTCCTACGAGCAGTACTTC. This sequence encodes CASRGASGTSYEQYF.

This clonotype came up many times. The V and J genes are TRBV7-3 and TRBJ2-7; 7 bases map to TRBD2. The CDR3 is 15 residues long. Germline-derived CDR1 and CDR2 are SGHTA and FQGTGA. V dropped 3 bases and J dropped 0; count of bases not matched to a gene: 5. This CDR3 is CASSFRGGSSYEQYF. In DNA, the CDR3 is TGTGCCAGCAGCTTTCGCGGGGGAAGCTCCTACGAGCAGTACTTC.